The clone carrying this T cell receptor (beta chain) was counted a few times. Its antigen remains unknown. The method was immunoSEQ multiplex PCR; TCRdb's version includes in-frame clones alone and lacks a portion of them. Of roughly 190,000 clones listed, approximately 92% were seen once; the top ten hold 1% to 1.5%. The data are from a study of T cell responses to AZD1222 COVID-19 vaccine. Findings of the study overall: Baseline serostatus was positive in only a handful of AZD1222 recipients.

The V gene lost 2 bases and the J gene lost 7 bases, with 13 bases spanning the gap. Germline CDR1 is SGHDT and CDR2 is YYEEEE. CDR3 length: 15 residues. The sequences come from peripheral blood, collected on day 0 of AZD1222 vaccination. This TCR was recovered from an adult in good health. The chain is built from TRBV5-6 and TRBJ1-6; D perhaps matches TRBD1 (6 bases). The CDR3 sequence is CASSLGGRGNSPLHF. CDR3 coding DNA: TGTGCCAGCAGCTTAGGGGGACGAGGCAATTCACCCCTCCACTTT.